This T cell receptor (beta chain) originates from a study of T cell changes during pregnancy in multiple sclerosis. The method was immunoSEQ multiplex PCR; TCRdb's version includes in-frame clones alone and lacks a portion of them. The table records around 77,000 clones, around 92% of them present only once. Germline values: CDR1 SGHTA, CDR2 FQGNSA. V gave up 4 bases and J gave up 9 bases; unmatched junction bases: 11. The CDR3 has 15 residues. The chain recombines TRBV7-2 with TRBJ2-1, with TRBD2 identical over 8 bases. The specimen comprised peripheral blood, sampled in the third trimester of pregnancy. This sequence originates from a female donor in good health, enrolled as a control in a pregnancy study. This chain's CDR3 is CASSSAGRGAVEQFF. CDR3 DNA: TGTGCCAGCAGCTCCGCAGGGCGGGGGGCCGTTGAGCAGTTCTTC.